This TCR beta chain appears in the sequencing data of a study of patients and donors after allogeneic stem cell transplantation. This clonotype was seen more than once but under ten times. TCRdb used MiXCR to reprocess the RT-PCR reads, holding one entry per CDR3 protein. The sample shows approximately 160,000 distinct CDR3 sequences, roughly 31% of them seen only once. The CDR3 extends over 15 amino acids. Germline CDR1 is LGHNA and CDR2 is YNFKEQ. V was cut by 2 bases and J by 2 bases, with 9 bases left in between. The receptor was isolated from a human donor who was either an allogeneic HSCT recipient or a stem cell or donor lymphocyte infusion donor (not recorded which). It is not recorded whose cells these are; they may come from a transplant donor. Sequenced sample: blood, either unsorted or a sorted T cell fraction (not recorded which). The rearrangement links TRBV4-2 to TRBJ2-2; D might be TRBD1 (6 bases). CDR3 sequence: CASSQRTANTGELFF. CDR3 sequence (DNA): TGTGCCAGCAGCCAAAGGACAGCCAACACCGGGGAGCTGTTTTTT.